These T cell receptor beta chains were read from a single sample in a study of a mutant IDH1 vaccine in newly diagnosed glioma. Their target antigens are unknown. Clones were read by immunoSEQ multiplex PCR, and TCRdb kept only the in-frame ones, dropping some. This table holds tens of thousands of clones, roughly 83% found once. The material was PBMCs, obtained from a glioma patient whose treatment included an IDH1 peptide vaccine. These receptors all stem from a woman under 40 with glioma. Some clones in this sample may be carry-over from other donors' samples. Both conserved end residues are part of each CDR3. A D gene is named only where the DNA matches it firmly. Size is stated for part of the rows, as once, few or many counts, or as a class when the clone is expanded.

clone_size | d_call | j_call | v_call | cdr3_nt | cdr3_aa
. | . | TRBJ1-1 | TRBV29-1 | TGCAGCGTCGAGGTTCGGGGCAGAGAGACTGAAGCTTTCTTT | CSVEVRGRETEAFF
. | TRBD2 | TRBJ2-1 | TRBV4-1 | TGCGCCAGCAGCCAAGCGGGAGGGCCGGGTAATGAGCAGTTCTTC | CASSQAGGPGNEQFF
. | . | TRBJ2-3 | TRBV7-9 | TGTGCCAGCAGTCCCAGGGGGGGACTAAACACAGATACGCAGTATTTT | CASSPRGGLNTDTQYF
. | . | TRBJ1-1 | TRBV7-8 | TGTGCCAGCAGCTTCGGACAGATAACTGAAGCTTTCTTT | CASSFGQITEAFF
. | . | TRBJ2-6 | TRBV9 | TGTGCCAGCAGCGCACCAATCAGCTCGTTGGGACCTAGCAACGTCCTGACTTTC | CASSAPISSLGPSNVLTF
. | . | TRBJ2-6 | TRBV27 | TGTGCCAGTGCTGGATCTGGGGCCAACGTCCTGACTTTC | CASAGSGANVLTF
. | . | TRBJ1-1 | TRBV7-8 | TGTGCCAGCAGCTTTTCCCGGAAGCTGACAGATATGAACACTGAAGCTTTCTTT | CASSFSRKLTDMNTEAFF
. | . | TRBJ2-2 | TRBV30 | TGTGCCTGGAAGTCGGCCCACACCGGGGAGCTGTTTTTT | CAWKSAHTGELFF
. | TRBD2 | TRBJ2-7 | TRBV5-4 | TGTGCCAGCAGCCACCCGGGACTAGCGAGCGAGCAGTACTTC | CASSHPGLASEQYF
. | . | TRBJ1-2 | TRBV19 | TGTGCCAGTAGTTCACAGCTTATCTATGGCTACACCTTC | CASSSQLIYGYTF
. | . | TRBJ1-1 | TRBV6-1 | TGTGCCAGCAGCTCCGACCGGGGAACTGAAGCTTTCTTT | CASSSDRGTEAFF
. | . | TRBJ2-7 | TRBV7-9 | TGTGCCAGCAGCTTAGACGGGAGTACATACGAGCAGTACTTC | CASSLDGSTYEQYF
. | TRBD2 | TRBJ2-7 | TRBV18 | TGTGCCAGCTCAGGGACTAGCGGGAGGATCGGCTCCTACGAGCAGTACTTC | CASSGTSGRIGSYEQYF
. | TRBD1 | TRBJ1-2 | TRBV18 | TGTGCCAGCTCACGGGACAGGGGATTTAACTATGGCTACACCTTC | CASSRDRGFNYGYTF
. | . | TRBJ1-1 | TRBV19 | TGTGCCAGTAGTCCGAGGGGGGGGAACACTGAAGCTTTCTTT | CASSPRGGNTEAFF
. | TRBD1 | TRBJ2-1 | TRBV7-9 | TGTGCCAGCAGCCTAGTAACAGGGGAGAAGGAGTTCTTC | CASSLVTGEKEFF
. | . | TRBJ1-5 | TRBV18 | TGTGCCAGCTCACCACTAACGGCACCTCAGTCCCAGCATTTT | CASSPLTAPQSQHF
few | . | TRBJ1-1 | TRBV28 | TGTGCCAGCAGCTCTATGGCCGGGGACATGAACACTGAAGCTTTCTTT | CASSSMAGDMNTEAFF
. | TRBD1 | TRBJ1-4 | TRBV4-1 | TGCGCCAGCAGCCAAGCCCGCCCCGGGACAGGGGGCCCCGAAAAACTGTTTTTT | CASSQARPGTGGPEKLFF
. | TRBD2 | TRBJ2-1 | TRBV13 | TGTGCCAGCAGACCTAGCGGGTTTAGCTCCTACAATGAGCAGTTCTTC | CASRPSGFSSYNEQFF
few | TRBD1 | TRBJ1-1 | TRBV7-2 | TGTGCCAGCAGCCTAGAATCGGCAGGGGGCCGGGCTTTCTTT | CASSLESAGGRAFF
. | TRBD1 | TRBJ1-2 | TRBV30 | TGTGCCTGGAGTGACAGGGGGAACTATGGCTACACCTTC | CAWSDRGNYGYTF
. | . | TRBJ2-2 | TRBV19 | TGTGCCAGTAGTCCAACCGGGAACCCTACCGGGGAGCTGTTTTTT | CASSPTGNPTGELFF
. | . | TRBJ2-2 | TRBV7-9 | TGTGCCAGCAGCCTGGACTATACGCCGAACACCGGGGAGCTGTTTTTT | CASSLDYTPNTGELFF
once | . | TRBJ2-5 | TRBV12-2 | TGTGCAAGTCGCTCAAATCCCCAGACTAGCCGTGAAGAGACCCAGTACTTC | CASRSNPQTSREETQYF
. | TRBD1 | TRBJ1-2 | TRBV7-9 | TGTGCCAGCAGCTCTATCCAGGGGGACTATGGCTACACCTTC | CASSSIQGDYGYTF
. | . | TRBJ2-3 | TRBV7-9 | TGTGCCAGCAGCCCGACAGGAATAGCATCTACGCAGTATTTT | CASSPTGIASTQYF
. | . | TRBJ1-4 | TRBV6-5 | TGTGCCAGCAGAAGCCGATTGTGGACTAATGAAAAACTGTTTTTT | CASRSRLWTNEKLFF
few | TRBD1 | TRBJ1-4 | TRBV7-6 | TGTGCCAGCAGCCCCGGGACAGGGATGGAAAAACTGTTTTTT | CASSPGTGMEKLFF
. | . | TRBJ2-7 | TRBV30 | TGTGCCTGGAGTGTAACTCTCTCCGAGCAGTACTTC | CAWSVTLSEQYF
. | TRBD2 | TRBJ2-5 | TRBV5-4 | TGTGCCAGCAGCCAAGCCGGGACTAGCGGGACGGAGACCCAGTACTTC | CASSQAGTSGTETQYF
. | . | TRBJ1-2 | TRBV21-1 | TGTGCCAGCAGCGCCCGACAGGGGGCGGCCTATGGCTACACCTTC | CASSARQGAAYGYTF
. | TRBD2 | TRBJ2-7 | TRBV5-6 | TGTGCCAGCAGCCGGACTAGCGGTAGCTCCTACGAGCAGTACTTC | CASSRTSGSSYEQYF
. | . | TRBJ2-7 | TRBV29-1 | TGCAGCGTCCTGACAGGGAGGGGCAACGAGCAGTACTTC | CSVLTGRGNEQYF
once | TRBD1 | TRBJ2-7 | TRBV29-1 | TGCAGCGTTGAAATGGGACAGGGGGCTAACGAGCAGTACTTC | CSVEMGQGANEQYF
. | . | TRBJ1-1 | TRBV7-9 | TGTGCCAGCAGCCTAGGGGGGGGGACTGAAGCTTTCTTT | CASSLGGGTEAFF
few | TRBD1 | TRBJ1-1 | TRBV5-8 | TGTGCCAGCAGTTACGCTCCAACAGGGGGGAGCACTGAAGCTTTCTTT | CASSYAPTGGSTEAFF
. | TRBD2 | TRBJ2-7 | TRBV15 | TGTGCCACCAGCAGAGGAGGGACTAGCGCATCCTACGAGCAGTACTTC | CATSRGGTSASYEQYF
. | . | TRBJ1-4 | TRBV27 | TGTGCCAGCAGTTGGGCGGCTGGTGAAAAACTGTTTTTT | CASSWAAGEKLFF
few | TRBD1 | TRBJ2-2 | TRBV2 | TGTGCCAGCAGTGCTTGGGACAGGGGCACCGGGGAGCTGTTTTTT | CASSAWDRGTGELFF
. | . | TRBJ2-7 | TRBV7-9 | TGTGCCAGCAGCCCAACGGGCTCCTACGAGCAGTACTTC | CASSPTGSYEQYF
. | TRBD1 | TRBJ2-7 | TRBV6-1 | TGTGCCAGCAGTGAAAAACAGGGGGTAGTCGAGCAGTACTTC | CASSEKQGVVEQYF